This T cell receptor (beta chain) was sequenced for a study of CD8 T cells in Susac syndrome. TCR beta sequencing covered blood CD8+ and CD4+ T cells. Negative isolation was used for CD8+ and CD4+ T cells, and FACS enrichment was applied to TEMRA cells. The CDR3 runs 12 residues. V was shortened by 5 bases and J by 5 bases, with 9 bases between the two germline ends. Germline-derived CDR1 and CDR2 are MDHEN and SYDVKM. After extraction with the RNeasy kit, about 0.45 to 1 ug of the RNA was reverse transcribed using random hexamers. Multiplex immunoSEQ PCR targeted 54 Vbeta and 13 Jbeta TCR beta segments. TCRdb reprocessed the immunoSEQ multiplex PCR reads with MiXCR, giving one entry per CDR3 protein. The sample holds 50,000 or so distinct CDR3 sequences, over 85% seen once.

The source material was CD8+ T cells from PBMCs. This chain joins TRBV28 and TRBJ1-1, with unresolved D. This receptor was taken from a human donor in good health. CDR3 bases: TGTGCCAGCAGTGACGTGCGTACTGAAGCTTTCTTT. Its translation: CASSDVRTEAFF.